These 27 T cell receptor beta chains share one sample of origin, sequenced in a study of blood T cell repertoires in COVID-19. The protocol was immunoSEQ multiplex PCR, while the TCRdb copy is restricted to in-frame clones and leaves out a portion. Of about 150,000 clones in the sample, 70% to 90% were seen once. Sample: peripheral blood. These receptors were taken from a woman aged 60-75 years with COVID-19, enrolled during active disease.

In this sample, this clone turned up a few times. The chain has TRBV12-5 and TRBJ2-2; possibly TRBD2 for D (7 bases). Germline CDR1 and CDR2: LGHNT and FRNRAP. The CDR3 extends over 15 amino acids. Between the trimmed V and J ends, which lost 2 bases and 6 bases, there was a span of 13 bases. The CDR3 nucleotides read TGTGCTAGTGGTTTGACAACAGGGAGGGCCGGGGAGCTGTTTTTT. It yields the protein CASGLTTGRAGELFF. Based on the CDR3 plus reference TRBV12-5 and TRBJ2-2, the full variable domain is DARVTQTPRHKVTEMGQEVTMRCQPILGHNTVFWYRQTMMQGLELLAYFRNRAPLDDSGMPKDRFSAEMPDATLATLKIQPSEPRDSAVYFCASGLTTGRAGELFFGEGSRLTVL.

The V call is TRBV6-5, the J call TRBJ1-1, with TRBD1 identical over 9 bases. CDR1 MNHEY and CDR2 SVGAGI come from the germline V gene. The junction had 6 bases not matched to a gene; V was cut back by 8 bases and J by 2 bases. The CDR3 loop spans 14 amino acids. The DNA for the CDR3 is TGTGCCAGCGGGGACAGGGAGTTTAACACTGAAGCTTTCTTT. Translating gives CASGDREFNTEAFF.

In the case of this clone: The sample holds other DNA sequences that translate to the same CDR3. CDR3 region: CASSLNAGGTGELFF. The CDR3, as DNA: TGCGCCAGCAGCTTGAACGCAGGGGGCACCGGGGAGCTGTTTTTT. The chain has TRBV5-1 and TRBJ2-2, with 7 bases that match TRBD1. Trimming at V came to 1 base and at J to 4 bases, leaving 4 bases not matched to a gene. The CDR3 extends over 15 amino acids. CDR1 and CDR2 from the germline V gene are SGHRS and YFSETQ.

Here the CDR3 DNA reads TGCGCCAGCAGCTTGGCTAGCGGTGGGGCCGGGGAGCTGTTTTTT. Protein product: CASSLASGGAGELFF. The chain is built from TRBV5-1 and TRBJ2-2, with 7 nucleotides matching TRBD2. V shed 0 bases and J 6 bases; nucleotides not matched to a gene: 5. Germline CDR1 is SGHRS and CDR2 is YFSETQ. This CDR3 comprises 15 residues.

The chain recombines TRBV7-2 with TRBJ2-2; 9 bases map to TRBD2. CDR1 is SGHTA and CDR2 is FQGNSA in the germline V gene. V was pared by 1 base and J by 5 bases, with 2 bases of the junction left unmatched. CDR3 size: 15 residues. DNA for the CDR3: TGTGCCAGCAGCTTAGGCCTAGCGGGAACCGGGGAGCTGTTTTTT. The encoded protein is CASSLGLAGTGELFF.

The J gene is TRBJ1-2, the V gene TRBV6-5, with D perhaps TRBD1 (5 bases). Trimming shortened V by 7 bases and J by 0 bases, and 9 bases separated the two germline ends. The CDR3 is 13 residues long. Germline lookup yields CDR1 MNHEY and CDR2 SVGAGI. The CDR3 region is CASKEGTNYGYTF. As DNA, the CDR3 is TGTGCCAGCAAGGAGGGGACTAACTATGGCTACACCTTC.

This chain connects TRBV5-1 to TRBJ2-5; D may be TRBD1 (7 bases). Germline CDR1 reads SGHRS; CDR2 reads YFSETQ. The V and J ends lost 1 base and 4 bases respectively, with 17 bases between them. This CDR3 comprises 16 residues. DNA for the CDR3: TGCGCCAGCAGCTTGCAGGGGGGTTCCGTCCGAGAGACCCAGTACTTC. Amino acids: CASSLQGGSVRETQYF.

V usage is TRBV3-1 (or the pseudogene TRBV3-2) and J usage is TRBJ2-1, with TRBD2 identical over 9 bases. Germline-derived CDR1 and CDR2 are LGHDT and YNNKEL (reference sequence). The CDR3 has 15 amino acids. V dropped 0 bases and J dropped 7; count of bases not matched to a gene: 4. The CDR3 DNA reads as TGTGCCAGCAGCCAAGACCTCCTAGCGGGGAATGAGCAGTTCTTC. It yields the protein CASSQDLLAGNEQFF.

This rearrangement joins TRBV7-9 to TRBJ1-2; D not resolved. The CDR3 sequence is 12 residues long. Germline values: CDR1 SEHNR, CDR2 FQNEAQ (reference sequence). The V and J ends lost 8 bases and 2 bases respectively, with 9 bases between them. The CDR3 protein is CASPAGNYGYTF. CDR3 sequence (DNA): TGTGCCAGCCCCGCCGGGAACTATGGCTACACCTTC.

This clone has ten or more counts. The chain couples TRBV4-1 to TRBJ2-7; D is uncertain. This CDR3 region has 14 residues. Germline-derived CDR1 and CDR2 are MGHRA and YSYEKL. Trimming pared 6 bases from V and 3 bases from J, leaving 15 bases between. CDR3 amino acids: CASSLSTSRYEQYF. In DNA, the CDR3 is TGCGCCAGCAGTCTCTCCACGAGCCGCTACGAGCAGTACTTC.

This clone is a singleton in its sample. This chain uses TRBV25-1 with TRBJ1-6, with 7 positions matching TRBD1. The V and J ends lost 4 bases and 8 bases, in that order; junction bases with no gene match: 11. CDR3 length equals 16 residues. Germline CDR1 reads MGHDK; CDR2 reads SYGVNS. The chain's CDR3 is CASSGRQGTKYSPLHF. In DNA form, the CDR3 reads TGTGCCAGCAGTGGACGACAGGGAACGAAATATTCACCCCTCCACTTT.

In the case of this clone: Other DNA sequences in this sample translate to the same CDR3. The CDR3 region has the DNA TGTGCCAGCAGCTTAGCGCCAGGGGACAATCAGCCCCAGCATTTT. This encodes CASSLAPGDNQPQHF. The gene calls are TRBV11-2 and TRBJ1-5; D possibly corresponds to TRBD1 (6 bases). Trimming cost V 1 base and J 3 bases, with 10 bases left between them. Germline loops: CDR1 SGHAT, CDR2 FQNNGV. The CDR3 spans 15 residues.

This chain uses TRBV3-1 (or the pseudogene TRBV3-2) with TRBJ1-2; D is unclear. The CDR3 runs 13 residues. Per the germline V gene, CDR1 is LGHDT and CDR2 is YNNKEL (reference sequence). V lost 0 bases to trimming and J lost 6 bases, with 8 bases between them. The CDR3 sequence: CASSQDFFNGYTF. CDR3 bases: TGTGCCAGCAGCCAAGATTTTTTCAATGGCTACACCTTC.

The chain carries TRBV6-5 and TRBJ2-7, with 7 nucleotides matching TRBD2. Unmatched junction bases numbered 3, after V lost 7 bases and J lost 0 bases. Germline V lookup: CDR1 MNHEY, CDR2 SVGAGI. CDR3 length equals 13 residues. CDR3 sequence (DNA): TGTGCCAGCAAGGGAGGGAGCTCCTACGAGCAGTACTTC. Its protein is CASKGGSSYEQYF.

Relative to its sample, this clone is medium-sized (0.01 to 0.1%). The chain carries TRBV6-2 or TRBV6-3 and TRBJ1-2, with D possibly TRBD1 on 6 matching bases. The CDR3 totals 15 residues. The V end lost 4 bases, the J end lost 4 bases, and 16 bases lay between the germline ends. Germline V lookup: CDR1 MNHEY, CDR2 SVGEGT. In DNA, the CDR3 is TGTGCCAGCAGTTCCCGGGAAGGGACAATCTATGGCTACACCTTC. Translated, it gives CASSSREGTIYGYTF.

This sequence joins TRBV12-3 or TRBV12-4 and TRBJ1-2; D is possibly TRBD1 (6 bases). The CDR3 consists of 13 residues. The ends were cut back, 8 bases at V and 6 bases at J, with 16 bases in the middle. CDR3 in amino acids: CASRGGAQHGYTF. Here the CDR3 DNA reads TGTGCCAGCCGTGGGGGGGCGCAACATGGCTACACCTTC.

This clone was seen only a few times. The rearrangement links TRBV24-1 to TRBJ1-2; 12 bases fit TRBD1. Germline V gives CDR1 KGHDR, CDR2 SFDVKD. V lost 4 bases and J lost 8; bases outside the gene matches: 10. The CDR3 extends over 16 amino acids. This chain's CDR3 is CATSENRDRGPRGYTF. CDR3 bases: TGTGCCACCAGTGAAAACCGGGACAGGGGGCCTAGGGGCTACACCTTC.

The gene calls are TRBV7-9 and TRBJ1-1; tentatively, D is TRBD1 (6 bases). Germline values: CDR1 SEHNR, CDR2 FQNEAQ (reference sequence). V was cut by 5 bases and J by 0 bases, with 16 bases left in between. The length of the CDR3 is 16 residues. The CDR3 sequence: CASSESRTVMNTEAFF. The CDR3 nucleotides are TGTGCCAGCAGCGAATCCCGGACAGTTATGAACACTGAAGCTTTCTTT.

Details on this clone: An end of the junction differs from the germline gene, which may be a read error. The chain uses TRBV6-1 and TRBJ1-5; D not resolved. Germline V gene sequence: CDR1 MNHNS, CDR2 SASEGT. The CDR3 contains 15 residues. The DNA for the CDR3 is TGTGCCAGCAGAGAAGGAATCCGGGGTAGGGAGCCCCAGCATTTT. Amino acids: CASREGIRGREPQHF.

The V and J genes are TRBV24-1 and TRBJ2-3, with 9 bases identical to TRBD1. CDR1 KGHDR and CDR2 SFDVKD come from the germline V gene. V shed 4 bases, J shed 3 bases, and the junction held 4 bases outside the gene matches. This CDR3 spans 15 amino acids. CDR3 sequence reads: CATSEAGQGTDTQYF. The DNA for the CDR3 is TGTGCCACCAGTGAAGCGGGACAGGGAACAGATACGCAGTATTTT.

The V call is TRBV6-5, the J call TRBJ1-6; possibly TRBD1 for D (6 bases). CDR1 is MNHEY, CDR2 SVGAGI, per germline. V lost 0 bases, J lost 10 bases, and 13 bases lay in between. This CDR3 comprises 15 residues. The DNA for the CDR3 is TGTGCCAGCAGTTACTCGGGGGGGCAGGGGTCACCCCTCCACTTT. This translates into CASSYSGGQGSPLHF.

The chain couples TRBV7-8 to TRBJ2-6, with D unresolved. Trimming took off 3 bases at V and 9 bases at J, with 3 bases between the two ends. CDR3 length: 11 amino acids. Germline CDR1 and CDR2: SGHVS and FQNEAQ. The CDR3 DNA is TGTGCCAGCAGCTTTAGCAACGTCCTGACTTTC. Translated: CASSFSNVLTF.

The V call is TRBV15, the J call TRBJ1-2; TRBD1 aligns across 7 bases. The CDR3 is 16 residues long. Germline assignment: CDR1 LNHNV and CDR2 YYDKDF (reference sequence). Trimming at V came to 0 bases and at J to 2 bases, leaving 6 bases not matched to a gene. In DNA, the CDR3 is TGTGCCACCAGCAGAGATCAAGGGGGCAGGAACTATGGCTACACCTTC. Its protein product is CATSRDQGGRNYGYTF. The full variable domain, its missing parts supplied by reference TRBV15 and TRBJ1-2, is DAMVIQNPRYQVTQFGKPVTLSCSQTLNHNVMYWYQQKSSQAPKLLFHYYDKDFNNEADTPDNFQSRRPNTSFCFLDIRSPGLGDTAMYLCATSRDQGGRNYGYTFGSGTRLTVV.

This chain links TRBV18 with TRBJ2-4, with a tentative D call TRBD2 (5 bases). The V and J ends lost 0 bases and 0 bases respectively, with 18 bases between them. Germline V gene data show CDR1 as KGHSH and CDR2 as LQKENI. This CDR3 comprises 19 residues. DNA for the CDR3: TGTGCCAGCTCACCACCGATGGCAGGTCGGGAAGGAGCCAAAAACATTCAGTACTTC. Encoded protein: CASSPPMAGREGAKNIQYF.

The chain carries TRBV7-9 and TRBJ2-1; 8 bases align to TRBD2. V shed 2 bases, J shed 7 bases, and the junction held 7 bases outside the gene matches. The germline V gene encodes CDR1 SEHNR and CDR2 FQNEAQ (reference sequence). The CDR3 extends over 15 amino acids. The CDR3 protein is CASSLPGLGINEQFF. Written as DNA, the CDR3 is TGTGCCAGCAGCTTACCGGGACTAGGGATAAATGAGCAGTTCTTC.

This rearrangement joins TRBV12-3 or TRBV12-4 to TRBJ1-1; D not resolved. The CDR3 runs 11 residues. Trimming left V 6 bases short and J 5 bases short, with 7 bases between. The chain's CDR3 is CASSRITEAFF. In DNA form, the CDR3 reads TGTGCCAGCAGCAGGATAACTGAAGCTTTCTTT.

The rearrangement joins TRBV5-1 to TRBJ1-1; no clear D gene. The CDR3 consists of 13 residues. Germline V gives CDR1 SGHRS, CDR2 YFSETQ. The V end was cut by 6 bases, the J end by 2 bases, with 11 bases between. CDR3 loop: CASMRGTNTEAFF. The CDR3 nucleotides are TGCGCCAGCATGCGAGGAACCAACACTGAAGCTTTCTTT.